The 15 T cell receptor beta chains presented below share a single source sample, sequenced in a study of OX40 agonist ivuxolimab in advanced cancers. TCRdb's copy holds only in-frame clones and misses some; the assay was immunoSEQ multiplex PCR. The top ten clones hold under 5.5% of a sample with about 34,000 clones, roughly 91% of them seen once. The source was CD4+ or CD8+ T cells sorted from blood, collected in a trial of the OX40 agonist ivuxolimab. The receptors stem from an adult with an advanced solid tumor such as melanoma, head and neck, liver or kidney cancer.

J is TRBJ1-1 and V is TRBV5-4, with D hard to call. This CDR3 has 14 amino acids. Germline V lookup: CDR1 SGHNT, CDR2 YYREEE (reference sequence). Trimming took 0 bases from V and 2 from J, leaving 8 bases between them. CDR3 residues: CASSLDRGNTEAFF. CDR3 in DNA: TGTGCCAGCAGCTTGGACAGAGGAAACACTGAAGCTTTCTTT.

CDR3 loop: CASSQEWQPQETQYF. The CDR3 DNA reads as TGTGCCAGCAGCCAAGAATGGCAGCCGCAAGAGACCCAGTACTTC. The chain recombines TRBV4-2 with TRBJ2-5; D ambiguous. Trimming left V 0 bases short and J 2 bases short, with 10 bases between. The CDR3 totals 15 residues. Germline V lookup: CDR1 LGHNA, CDR2 YNFKEQ.

The rearrangement joins TRBV7-3 to TRBJ1-6, with unresolved D. The germline CDR1 and CDR2 sequences are SGHTA and FQGTGA. This CDR3 has 14 residues. The germline V and J ends were trimmed by 5 bases and 6 bases, with 11 bases remaining between them. This CDR3 reads CASSVQVVNSPLHF. For the CDR3, the DNA is TGTGCCAGCAGCGTCCAGGTGGTTAATTCACCCCTCCACTTT.

The chain uses TRBV5-1 and TRBJ2-3, with a possible D match to TRBD2 (6 bases). The CDR3 sequence is 13 residues long. V lost 5 bases and J 5 bases, leaving 12 bases between the germline ends. CDR1 SGHRS and CDR2 YFSETQ come from the germline V gene. The CDR3 bases are TGCGCCAGCAGGGAGGGACCTAGAGATACGCAGTATTTT. As protein: CASREGPRDTQYF.

V is TRBV7-2 and J is TRBJ2-7, with TRBD2 matching 7 bases. CDR1 SGHTA and CDR2 FQGNSA come from the germline V gene. The V segment lost 0 bases and the J segment 1 base; nucleotides outside the gene matches: 3. The CDR3 is made up of 15 amino acids. This CDR3 reads CASSLAWGGSYEQYF. As DNA, the CDR3 is TGTGCCAGCAGCTTAGCCTGGGGGGGGTCCTACGAGCAGTACTTC.

The rearrangement joins TRBV7-8 to TRBJ2-5, with unresolved D. Trimming removed 5 bases at V and 1 base at J, with 5 bases between. Germline V gene sequence: CDR1 SGHVS, CDR2 FQNEAQ. The CDR3 is made up of 12 amino acids. CDR3: CASSNFQETQYF. The CDR3 coding sequence is TGTGCCAGCAGCAACTTCCAAGAGACCCAGTACTTC.

V gene TRBV18 combines with J gene TRBJ2-3; no clear D. Germline loops: CDR1 KGHSH, CDR2 LQKENI. V lost 2 bases to trimming and J lost 3 bases, with 6 bases between them. This CDR3 has 13 amino acids. For the CDR3, the DNA is TGTGCCAGCTCACCAGGTTTAACAGATACGCAGTATTTT. It codes for CASSPGLTDTQYF. The variable domain in full, with the rest retrieved from reference TRBV18 and TRBJ2-3, is NAGVMQNPRHLVRRRGQEARLRCSPMKGHSHVYWYRQLPEEGLKFMVYLQKENIIDESGMPKERFSAEFPKEGPSILRIQQVVRGDSAAYFCASSPGLTDTQYFGPGTRLTVL.

The J gene is TRBJ1-1, the V gene TRBV5-6; no clear D. Germline assignment: CDR1 SGHDT and CDR2 YYEEEE. CDR3 length: 14 amino acids. V gave up 0 bases and J gave up 1 base, with 7 bases separating them. The CDR3 region is CASSLERRNTEAFF. CDR3 in DNA: TGTGCCAGCAGCTTGGAACGACGGAACACTGAAGCTTTCTTT.

This chain joins TRBV30 and TRBJ2-2; tentative D call: TRBD1 (6 bases). The CDR3 length is 13 residues. The V end lost 5 bases, the J end lost 7 bases, and 14 bases lay between the germline ends. Germline V CDR1 and CDR2: GTSNPN, SVGIG (reference sequence). This chain's CDR3 is CAWDRRWGGELFF. DNA of the CDR3: TGTGCCTGGGACAGGAGGTGGGGCGGGGAGCTGTTTTTT.

V usage is TRBV6-1 and J usage is TRBJ1-6, with 8 bases matching TRBD1. Trimming took 2 bases from V and 7 from J; bases not matched to a gene: 4. The CDR3 spans 15 residues. Germline lookup yields CDR1 MNHNS and CDR2 SASEGT. The CDR3 DNA sequence: TGTGCCAGCAGTGAAATAGGACAGGGCAATTCACCCCTCCACTTT. Protein: CASSEIGQGNSPLHF.

This sequence joins TRBV2 and TRBJ2-3, with TRBD2 identical over 7 bases. Germline lookup yields CDR1 SNHLY and CDR2 FYNNEI. This CDR3 spans 13 amino acids. The junction had 6 bases not matched to a gene; V was cut back by 8 bases and J by 4 bases. CDR3: CASGGDLADTQYF. CDR3 in DNA: TGTGCCAGCGGGGGGGATCTGGCAGATACGCAGTATTTT.

J is TRBJ1-2 and V is TRBV28; 7 bases fit TRBD1. This CDR3 spans 15 amino acids. J gave up 1 base and V 3 bases, and 5 bases lay outside the gene matches. CDR1 is MDHEN, CDR2 SYDVKM, per germline. DNA for the CDR3: TGTGCCAGCAGTTTTCCGGGGACAGATAACTATGGCTACACCTTC. Translated, it gives CASSFPGTDNYGYTF.

The rearrangement joins TRBV28 to TRBJ1-5, with 7 bases lining up with TRBD1. Germline trimming cut 8 bases from V and 4 bases from J; bases unmatched to any gene: 2. This CDR3 comprises 12 residues. The germline gives CDR1 MDHEN, CDR2 SYDVKM. The CDR3 sequence: CASQQGNQPQHF. DNA for the CDR3: TGTGCCAGCCAACAGGGGAATCAGCCCCAGCATTTT. Full variable domain (remainder filled in from reference TRBV28 and TRBJ1-5): DVKVTQSSRYLVKRTGEKVFLECVQDMDHENMFWYRQDPGLGLRLIYFSYDVKMKEKGDIPEGYSVSREKKERFSLILESASTNQTSMYLCASQQGNQPQHFGDGTRLSIL.

The chain has TRBV4-3 and TRBJ1-1; D gene ambiguous. CDR3 length: 14 amino acids. The germline gives CDR1 LGHNA, CDR2 YSLEER. V lost 0 bases to trimming and J lost 1 base, with 6 bases between them. The CDR3 sequence is CASSQDGGNTEAFF. DNA for the CDR3: TGCGCCAGCAGCCAAGATGGAGGGAACACTGAAGCTTTCTTT.

The J gene is TRBJ2-3, the V gene TRBV7-2; 14 bases match TRBD2. The CDR3 has 16 residues. CDR1 is SGHTA, CDR2 FQGNSA, per germline. The J segment lost 6 bases and the V segment lost 1 base, leaving 3 bases of the junction unmatched. This CDR3 is CASSLGLAGGVDTQYF. DNA for the CDR3: TGTGCCAGCAGCTTAGGACTAGCGGGGGGGGTCGATACGCAGTATTTT.